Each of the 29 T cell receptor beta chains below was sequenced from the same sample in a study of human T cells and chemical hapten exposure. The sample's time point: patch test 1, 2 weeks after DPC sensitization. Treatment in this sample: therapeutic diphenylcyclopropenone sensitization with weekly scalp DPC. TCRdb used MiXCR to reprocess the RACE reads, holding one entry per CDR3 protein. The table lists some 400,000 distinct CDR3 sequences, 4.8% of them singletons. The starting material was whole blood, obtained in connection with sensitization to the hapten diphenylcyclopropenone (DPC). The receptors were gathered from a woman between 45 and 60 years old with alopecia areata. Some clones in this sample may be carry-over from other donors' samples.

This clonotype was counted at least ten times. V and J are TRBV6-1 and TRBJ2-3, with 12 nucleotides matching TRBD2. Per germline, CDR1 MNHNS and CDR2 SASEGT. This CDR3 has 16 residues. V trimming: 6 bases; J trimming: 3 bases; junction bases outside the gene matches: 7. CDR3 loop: CASSISSGGATDTQYF. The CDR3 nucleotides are TGTGCCAGCAGCATTTCTAGCGGGGGGGCGACAGATACGCAGTATTTT.

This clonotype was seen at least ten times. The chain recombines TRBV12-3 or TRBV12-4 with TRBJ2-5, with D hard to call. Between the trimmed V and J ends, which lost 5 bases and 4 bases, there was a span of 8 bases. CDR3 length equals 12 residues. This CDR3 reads CASSPRRETQYF. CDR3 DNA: TGTGCCAGCAGTCCCCGGCGAGAGACCCAGTACTTC.

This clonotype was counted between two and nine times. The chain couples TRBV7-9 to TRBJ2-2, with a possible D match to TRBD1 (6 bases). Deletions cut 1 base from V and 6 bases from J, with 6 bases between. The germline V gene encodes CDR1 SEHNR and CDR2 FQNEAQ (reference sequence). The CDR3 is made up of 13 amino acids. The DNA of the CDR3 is TGTGCCAGCAGCTTAGGGACAGCCGGGGAGCTGTTTTTT. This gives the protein CASSLGTAGELFF.

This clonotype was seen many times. DNA for the CDR3: TGTGCCAGCAGCTTAGAATCCCCAGGATACACTGAAGCTTTCTTT. This gives the protein CASSLESPGYTEAFF. The chain is built from TRBV7-8 and TRBJ1-1, with no clear D. Trimming cost V 1 base and J 3 bases, with 12 bases left between them. The CDR3 is 15 residues long. CDR1 and CDR2 (germline): SGHVS, FQNEAQ.

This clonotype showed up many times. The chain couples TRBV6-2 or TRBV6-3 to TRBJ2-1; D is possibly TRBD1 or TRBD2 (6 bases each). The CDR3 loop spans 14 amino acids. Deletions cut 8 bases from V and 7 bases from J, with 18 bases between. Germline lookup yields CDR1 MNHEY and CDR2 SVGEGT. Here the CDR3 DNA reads TGTGCCAGCGGCGGGACATTAACGTTTAATGAGCAGTTCTTC. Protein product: CASGGTLTFNEQFF.

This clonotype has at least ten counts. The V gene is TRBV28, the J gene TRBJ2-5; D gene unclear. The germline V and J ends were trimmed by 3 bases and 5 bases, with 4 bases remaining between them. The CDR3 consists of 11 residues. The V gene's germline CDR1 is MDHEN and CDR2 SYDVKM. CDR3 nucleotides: TGTGCCAGCAGTTTCGCGGAGACCCAGTACTTC. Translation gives CASSFAETQYF.

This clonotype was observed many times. Here the CDR3 reads CSARDGGRAWEETQYF. The DNA for the CDR3 is TGCAGTGCTAGAGATGGAGGGAGGGCCTGGGAAGAGACCCAGTACTTC. The rearrangement links TRBV20-1 to TRBJ2-5; 7 positions agree with TRBD2. The V gene's germline CDR1 is DFQATT and CDR2 SNEGSKA (reference sequence). The CDR3 spans 16 residues. Trimming cost V 0 bases and J 3 bases; bases outside gene matches: 10.

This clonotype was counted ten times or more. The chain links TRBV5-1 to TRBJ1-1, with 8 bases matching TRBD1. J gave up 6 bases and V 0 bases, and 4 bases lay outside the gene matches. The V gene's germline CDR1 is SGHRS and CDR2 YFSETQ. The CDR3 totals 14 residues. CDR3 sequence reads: CASSLDRGFAEAFF. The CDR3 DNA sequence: TGCGCCAGCAGCTTGGACAGGGGGTTCGCTGAAGCTTTCTTT.

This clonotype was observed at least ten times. The CDR3 DNA reads TGCAGTGCTCCCACAGATACGCAGTATTTT. Translated: CSAPTDTQYF. This rearrangement joins TRBV20-1 to TRBJ2-3, with no clear D. Looked up from germline, CDR1 is DFQATT and CDR2 is SNEGSKA (reference sequence). CDR3 size: 10 residues. V lost 5 bases, J lost 2 bases, and 2 bases lay in between.

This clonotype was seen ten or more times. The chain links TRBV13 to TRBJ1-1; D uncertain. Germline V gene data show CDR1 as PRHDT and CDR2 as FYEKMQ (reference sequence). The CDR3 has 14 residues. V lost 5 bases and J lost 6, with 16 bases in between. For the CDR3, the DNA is TGTGCCAGCAGCCCCGGAGTGCACGTTGCTGAAGCTTTCTTT. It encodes CASSPGVHVAEAFF. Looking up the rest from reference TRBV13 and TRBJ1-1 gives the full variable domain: AAGVIQSPRHLIKEKRETATLKCYPIPRHDTVYWYQQGPGQDPQFLISFYEKMQSDKGSIPDRFSAQQFSDYHSELNMSSLELGDSALYFCASSPGVHVAEAFFGQGTRLTVV.

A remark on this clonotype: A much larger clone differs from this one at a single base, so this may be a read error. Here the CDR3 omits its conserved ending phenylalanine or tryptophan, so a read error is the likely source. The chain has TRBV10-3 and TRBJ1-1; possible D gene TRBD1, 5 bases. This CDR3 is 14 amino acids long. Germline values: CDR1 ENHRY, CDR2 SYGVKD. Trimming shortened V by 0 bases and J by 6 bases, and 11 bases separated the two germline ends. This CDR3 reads CAISESRVGAEAFS. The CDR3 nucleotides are TGTGCCATCAGTGAGTCAAGGGTAGGGGCTGAAGCTTTCTCT.

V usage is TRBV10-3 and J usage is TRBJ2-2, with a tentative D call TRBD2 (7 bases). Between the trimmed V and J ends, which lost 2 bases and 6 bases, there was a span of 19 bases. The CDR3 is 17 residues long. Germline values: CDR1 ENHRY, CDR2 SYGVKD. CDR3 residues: CAISEPRGGGMSGELFF. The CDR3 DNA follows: TGTGCCATCAGTGAGCCGAGGGGGGGAGGAATGTCCGGGGAGCTGTTTTTT.

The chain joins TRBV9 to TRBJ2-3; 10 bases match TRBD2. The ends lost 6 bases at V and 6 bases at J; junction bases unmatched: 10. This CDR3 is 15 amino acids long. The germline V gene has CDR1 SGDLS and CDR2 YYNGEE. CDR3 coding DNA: TGTGCCAGCACCCGGAGCGGGGGGGCTTCGGATACGCAGTATTTT. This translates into CASTRSGGASDTQYF.

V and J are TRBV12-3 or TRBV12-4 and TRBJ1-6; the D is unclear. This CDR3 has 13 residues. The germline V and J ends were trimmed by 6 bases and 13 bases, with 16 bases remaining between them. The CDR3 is CASRGADSRPLHF. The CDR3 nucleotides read TGTGCCAGCAGAGGTGCGGATTCTAGGCCCCTCCACTTT.

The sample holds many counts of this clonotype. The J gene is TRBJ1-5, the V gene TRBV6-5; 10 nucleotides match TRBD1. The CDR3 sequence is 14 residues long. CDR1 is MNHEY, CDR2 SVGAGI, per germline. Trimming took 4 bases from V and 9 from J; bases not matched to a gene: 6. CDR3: CASSSGQGVRPQHF. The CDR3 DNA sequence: TGTGCCAGCAGTTCTGGACAGGGGGTAAGGCCCCAGCATTTT.

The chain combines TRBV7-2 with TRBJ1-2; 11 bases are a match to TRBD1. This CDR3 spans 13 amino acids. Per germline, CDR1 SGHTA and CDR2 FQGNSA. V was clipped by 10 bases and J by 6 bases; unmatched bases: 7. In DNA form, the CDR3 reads TGTGCCACCGGTCGGACAGGGGGCGATGGCTACACCTTC. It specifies CATGRTGGDGYTF.

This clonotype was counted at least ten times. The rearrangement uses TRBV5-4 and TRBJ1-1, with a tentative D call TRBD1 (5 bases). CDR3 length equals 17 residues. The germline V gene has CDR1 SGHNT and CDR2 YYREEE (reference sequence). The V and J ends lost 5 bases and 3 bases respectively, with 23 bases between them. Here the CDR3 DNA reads TGTGCCAGCAGTTCCGAAAACCCCCAGGGCAGGGACACTGAAGCTTTCTTT. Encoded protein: CASSSENPQGRDTEAFF. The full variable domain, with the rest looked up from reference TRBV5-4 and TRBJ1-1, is ETGVTQSPTHLIKTRGQQVTLRCSSQSGHNTVSWYQQALGQGPQFIFQYYREEENGRGNFPPRFSGLQFPNYSSELNVNALELDDSALYLCASSSENPQGRDTEAFFGQGTRLTVV.

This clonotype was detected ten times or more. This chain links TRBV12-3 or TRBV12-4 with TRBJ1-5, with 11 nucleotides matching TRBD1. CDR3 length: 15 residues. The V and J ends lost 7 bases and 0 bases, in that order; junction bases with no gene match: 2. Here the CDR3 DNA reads TGTGCCAGCACCGGGACAGGGGGTAGCAATCAGCCCCAGCATTTT. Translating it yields CASTGTGGSNQPQHF.

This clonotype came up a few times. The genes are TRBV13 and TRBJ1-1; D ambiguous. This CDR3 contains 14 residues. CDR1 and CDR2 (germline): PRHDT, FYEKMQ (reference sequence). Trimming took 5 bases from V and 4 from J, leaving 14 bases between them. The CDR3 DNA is TGTGCCAGCAGCCCTACAGCGGCGACCACTGAAGCTTTCTTT. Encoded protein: CASSPTAATTEAFF.

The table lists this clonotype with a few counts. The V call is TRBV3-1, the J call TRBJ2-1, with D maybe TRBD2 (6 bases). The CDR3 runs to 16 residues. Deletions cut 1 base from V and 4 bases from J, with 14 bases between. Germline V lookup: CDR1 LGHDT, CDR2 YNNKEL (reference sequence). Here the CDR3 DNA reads TGTGCCAGCAGCCAAGTGGGGGGAGTAAGTTACAATGAGCAGTTCTTC. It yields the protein CASSQVGGVSYNEQFF.

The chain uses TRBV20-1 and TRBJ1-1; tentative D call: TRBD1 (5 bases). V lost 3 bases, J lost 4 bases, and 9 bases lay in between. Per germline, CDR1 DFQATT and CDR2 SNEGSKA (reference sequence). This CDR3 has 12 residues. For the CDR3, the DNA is TGCAGTGCTAGTGGGGGGTCCACTGAAGCTTTCTTT. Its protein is CSASGGSTEAFF.

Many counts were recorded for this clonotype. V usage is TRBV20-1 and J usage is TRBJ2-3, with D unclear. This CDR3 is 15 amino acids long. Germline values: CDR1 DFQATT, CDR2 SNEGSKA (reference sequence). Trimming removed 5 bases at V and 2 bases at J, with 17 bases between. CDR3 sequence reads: CSALDPKEFTDTQYF. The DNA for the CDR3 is TGCAGTGCTTTAGACCCTAAGGAATTCACAGATACGCAGTATTTT.

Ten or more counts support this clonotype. Here the CDR3 DNA reads TGTGCCAGCAGTTTGTCCAACACTGAAGCTTTCTTT. Amino acid sequence: CASSLSNTEAFF. The V and J genes are TRBV7-9 and TRBJ1-1; D uncertain. The CDR3 spans 12 residues. Germline V gene data show CDR1 as SEHNR and CDR2 as FQNEAQ (reference sequence). V gave up 6 bases and J gave up 2 bases, with 7 bases separating them.

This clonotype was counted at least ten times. DNA of the CDR3: TGTGCCAGCAGTGAAGGAGGGAATTCACCCCTCCACTTT. Translating gives CASSEGGNSPLHF. V gene TRBV12-3 or TRBV12-4 combines with J gene TRBJ1-6; D remains ambiguous. The CDR3 contains 13 residues. The V and J ends lost 5 bases and 7 bases respectively, with 9 bases between them.

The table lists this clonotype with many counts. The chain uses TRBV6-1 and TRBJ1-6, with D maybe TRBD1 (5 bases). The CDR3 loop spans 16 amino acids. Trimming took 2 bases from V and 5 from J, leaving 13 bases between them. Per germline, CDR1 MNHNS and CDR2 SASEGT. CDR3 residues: CASSERTTGNNSPLHF. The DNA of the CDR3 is TGTGCCAGCAGTGAAAGGACAACAGGAAATAATTCACCCCTCCACTTT.

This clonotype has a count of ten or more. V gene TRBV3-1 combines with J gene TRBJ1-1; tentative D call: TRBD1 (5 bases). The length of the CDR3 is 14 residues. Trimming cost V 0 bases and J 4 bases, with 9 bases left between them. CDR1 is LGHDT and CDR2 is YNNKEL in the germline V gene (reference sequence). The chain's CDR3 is CASSQEQGGTEAFF. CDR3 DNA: TGTGCCAGCAGCCAAGAGCAGGGCGGCACTGAAGCTTTCTTT. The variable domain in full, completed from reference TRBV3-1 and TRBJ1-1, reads DTAVSQTPKYLVTQMGNDKSIKCEQNLGHDTMYWYKQDSKKFLKIMFSYNNKELIINETVPNRFSPKSPDKAHLNLHINSLELGDSAVYFCASSQEQGGTEAFFGQGTRLTVV.

CDR3 nucleotides: TGTGCCAGCAGCTCCCCTTCGACTAGCGGGTGGACTTACAATGAGCAGTTCTTC. Amino acid sequence: CASSSPSTSGWTYNEQFF. V usage is TRBV11-2 and J usage is TRBJ2-1, with 10 bases matching TRBD2. The CDR3 loop spans 18 amino acids. After removal of 4 bases from V and 4 bases from J, the junction contained 13 bases not matched to a gene. Looked up from germline, CDR1 is SGHAT and CDR2 is FQNNGV.

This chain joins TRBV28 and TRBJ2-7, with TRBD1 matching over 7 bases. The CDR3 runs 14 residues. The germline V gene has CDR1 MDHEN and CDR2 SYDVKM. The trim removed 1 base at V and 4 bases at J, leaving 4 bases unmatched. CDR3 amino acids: CASSLFGRGYEQYF. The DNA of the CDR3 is TGTGCCAGCAGTTTATTTGGCAGGGGGTACGAGCAGTACTTC.

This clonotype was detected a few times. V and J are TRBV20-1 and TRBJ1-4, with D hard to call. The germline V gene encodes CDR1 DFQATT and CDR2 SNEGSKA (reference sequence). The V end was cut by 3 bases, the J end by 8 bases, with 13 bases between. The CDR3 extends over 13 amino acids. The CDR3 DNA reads TGCAGTGCTAGGCCGGCAATGGGGGAAAAACTGTTTTTT. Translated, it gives CSARPAMGEKLFF.